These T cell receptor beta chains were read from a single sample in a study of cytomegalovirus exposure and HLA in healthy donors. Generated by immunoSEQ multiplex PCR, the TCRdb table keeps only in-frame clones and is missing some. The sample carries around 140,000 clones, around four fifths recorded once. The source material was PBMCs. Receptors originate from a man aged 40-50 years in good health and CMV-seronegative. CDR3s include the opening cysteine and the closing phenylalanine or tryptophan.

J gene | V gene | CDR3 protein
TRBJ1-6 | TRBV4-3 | CASSQDLGTGGYNSPLHF
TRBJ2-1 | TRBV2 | CASSVGSGGYNEQFF
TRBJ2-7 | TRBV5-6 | CASSTDRGYEQYF
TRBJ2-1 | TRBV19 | CASRTGGDYYNEQFF
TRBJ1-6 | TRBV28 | CASSFPGPDPNSPLHF
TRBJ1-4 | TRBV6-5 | CASSSTGSNEKLFF
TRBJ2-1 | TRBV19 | CASSLRGGDTYNEQFF
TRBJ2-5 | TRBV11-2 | CASSLGTSGVRETQYF
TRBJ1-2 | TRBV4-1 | CASSQDSGGGGYGYTF
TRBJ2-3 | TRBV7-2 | CASSQDRGTDTQYF
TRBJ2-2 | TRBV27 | CASSLWTGVDTGELFF
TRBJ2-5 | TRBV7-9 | CASSPRSSAAQYF
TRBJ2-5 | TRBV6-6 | CASSVSESQETQYF
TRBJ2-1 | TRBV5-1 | CASSTDGTSGRSYNEQFF
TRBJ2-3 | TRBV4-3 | CASSQEVLVAGATDTQYF
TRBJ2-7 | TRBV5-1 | CASSEGLAGTYEQYF
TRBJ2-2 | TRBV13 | CASSSRGEGGQGTGELFF
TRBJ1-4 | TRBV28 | CASRSGTSVGEKLLF
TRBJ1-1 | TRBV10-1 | CASSENPDRGMNTEAFF
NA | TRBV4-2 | CASSLRQGAEQYF
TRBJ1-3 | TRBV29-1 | CSVPLGGDGNTIYF
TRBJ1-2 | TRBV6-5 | CASSPAGTGEYGYTF
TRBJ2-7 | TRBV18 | CASSPRTETYEQYF
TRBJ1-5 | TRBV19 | CASSIAGQPQHF
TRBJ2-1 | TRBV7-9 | CASSSRGQWYNEQFF
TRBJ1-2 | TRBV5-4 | CASSLVRTRSDGYTF
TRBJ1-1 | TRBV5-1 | CASSWDPRGGGTEAFF